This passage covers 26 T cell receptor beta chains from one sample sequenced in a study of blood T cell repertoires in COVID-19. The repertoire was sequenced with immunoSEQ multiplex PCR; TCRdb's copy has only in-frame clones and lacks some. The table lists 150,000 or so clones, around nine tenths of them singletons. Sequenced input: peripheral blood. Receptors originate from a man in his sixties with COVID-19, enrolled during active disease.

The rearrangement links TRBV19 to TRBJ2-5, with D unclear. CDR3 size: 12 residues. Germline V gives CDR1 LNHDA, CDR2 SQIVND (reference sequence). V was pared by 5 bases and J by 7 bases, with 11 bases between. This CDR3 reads CASSVVPGTQYF. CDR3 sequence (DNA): TGTGCCAGTAGTGTCGTCCCGGGGACCCAGTACTTC.

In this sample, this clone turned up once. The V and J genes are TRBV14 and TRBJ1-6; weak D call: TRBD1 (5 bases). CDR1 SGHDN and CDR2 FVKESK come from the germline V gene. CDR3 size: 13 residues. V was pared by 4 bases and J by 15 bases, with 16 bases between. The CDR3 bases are TGTGCCAGCAGCCTTTTAGGGGCCCGAGTCCTCCACTTT. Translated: CASSLLGARVLHF.

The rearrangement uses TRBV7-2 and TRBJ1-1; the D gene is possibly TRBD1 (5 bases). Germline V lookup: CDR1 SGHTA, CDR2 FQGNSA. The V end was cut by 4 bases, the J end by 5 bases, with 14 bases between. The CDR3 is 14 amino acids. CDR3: CASSYLQGETEAFF. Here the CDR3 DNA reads TGTGCCAGCAGCTATCTGCAGGGTGAGACTGAAGCTTTCTTT. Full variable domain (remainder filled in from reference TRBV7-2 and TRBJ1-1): GAGVSQSPSNKVTEKGKDVELRCDPISGHTALYWYRQSLGQGLEFLIYFQGNSAPDKSGLPSDRFSAERTGGSVSTLTIQRTQQEDSAVYLCASSYLQGETEAFFGQGTRLTVV.

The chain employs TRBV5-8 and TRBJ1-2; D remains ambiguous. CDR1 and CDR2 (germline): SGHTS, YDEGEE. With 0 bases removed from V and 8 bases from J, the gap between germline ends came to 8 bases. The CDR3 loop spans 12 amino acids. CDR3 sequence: CASSLAGYGYTF. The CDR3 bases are TGTGCCAGCAGCTTGGCCGGGTACGGCTACACCTTC. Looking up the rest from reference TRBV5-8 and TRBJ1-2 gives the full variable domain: EAGVTQSPTHLIKTRGQQATLRCSPISGHTSVYWYQQALGLGLQFLLWYDEGEERNRGNFPPRFSGRQFPNYSSELNVNALELEDSALYLCASSLAGYGYTFGSGTRLTVV.

CDR3: CASSPRLPQETQYF. The CDR3 nucleotides read TGTGCCAGCAGCCCCCGACTCCCACAAGAGACCCAGTACTTC. The gene calls are TRBV27 and TRBJ2-5; D gene uncertain. CDR3 length equals 14 residues. In germline, CDR1 is MNHEY, CDR2 SMNVEV (reference sequence). Trimming took 6 bases from V and 2 from J, leaving 13 bases between them.

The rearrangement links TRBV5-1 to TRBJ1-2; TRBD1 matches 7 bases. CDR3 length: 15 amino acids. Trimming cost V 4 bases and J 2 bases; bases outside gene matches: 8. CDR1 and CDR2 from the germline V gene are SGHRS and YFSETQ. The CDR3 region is CASSITRQGNYGYTF. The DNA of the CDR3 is TGCGCCAGCAGCATTACTCGACAGGGCAACTATGGCTACACCTTC.

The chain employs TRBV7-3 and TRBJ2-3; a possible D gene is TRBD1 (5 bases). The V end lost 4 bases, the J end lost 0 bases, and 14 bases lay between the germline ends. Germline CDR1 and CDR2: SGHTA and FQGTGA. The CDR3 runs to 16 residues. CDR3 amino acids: CASSSTAYSSTDTQYF. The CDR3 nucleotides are TGTGCCAGCAGCTCGACAGCCTATTCTAGCACAGATACGCAGTATTTT.

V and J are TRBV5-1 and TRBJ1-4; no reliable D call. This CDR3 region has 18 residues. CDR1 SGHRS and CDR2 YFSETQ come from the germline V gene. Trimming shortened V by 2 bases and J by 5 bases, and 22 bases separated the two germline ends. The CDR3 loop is CASSFFGQGGNRNEKLFF. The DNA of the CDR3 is TGCGCCAGCAGCTTTTTTGGTCAAGGAGGGAACCGAAATGAAAAACTGTTTTTT.

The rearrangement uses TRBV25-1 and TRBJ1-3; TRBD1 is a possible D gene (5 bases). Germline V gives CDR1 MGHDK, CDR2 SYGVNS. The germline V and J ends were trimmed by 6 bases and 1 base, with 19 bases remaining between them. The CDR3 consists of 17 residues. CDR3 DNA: TGTGCCAGCAGCGAGGGTGGGGCGGGGGTATCTGGAAACACCATATATTTT. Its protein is CASSEGGAGVSGNTIYF.

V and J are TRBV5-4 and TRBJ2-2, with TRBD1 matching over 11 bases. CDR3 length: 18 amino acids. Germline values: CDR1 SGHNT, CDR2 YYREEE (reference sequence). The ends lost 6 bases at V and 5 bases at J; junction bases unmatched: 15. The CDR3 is CASNAGTGGFGGTGELFF. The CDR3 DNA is TGTGCCAGCAACGCCGGGACAGGGGGATTTGGTGGGACCGGGGAGCTGTTTTTT.

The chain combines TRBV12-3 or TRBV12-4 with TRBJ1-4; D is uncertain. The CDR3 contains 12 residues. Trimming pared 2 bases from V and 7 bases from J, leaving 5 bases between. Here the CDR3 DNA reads TGTGCCAGCAGTTTAACGGGTGAAAAACTGTTTTTT. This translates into CASSLTGEKLFF.

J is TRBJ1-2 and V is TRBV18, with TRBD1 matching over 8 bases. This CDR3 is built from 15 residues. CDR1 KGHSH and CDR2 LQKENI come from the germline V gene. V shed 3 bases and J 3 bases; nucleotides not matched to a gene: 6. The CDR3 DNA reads TGTGCCAGCTCACCGACCGCACAGGGGGACTATGGCTACACCTTC. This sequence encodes CASSPTAQGDYGYTF.

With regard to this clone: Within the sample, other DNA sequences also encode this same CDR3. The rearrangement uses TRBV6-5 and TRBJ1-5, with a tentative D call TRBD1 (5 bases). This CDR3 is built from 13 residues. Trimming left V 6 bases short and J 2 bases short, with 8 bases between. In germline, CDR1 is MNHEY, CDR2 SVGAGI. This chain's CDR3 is CASRGVGNQPQHF. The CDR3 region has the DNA TGTGCCAGCAGAGGGGTCGGCAATCAGCCCCAGCATTTT.

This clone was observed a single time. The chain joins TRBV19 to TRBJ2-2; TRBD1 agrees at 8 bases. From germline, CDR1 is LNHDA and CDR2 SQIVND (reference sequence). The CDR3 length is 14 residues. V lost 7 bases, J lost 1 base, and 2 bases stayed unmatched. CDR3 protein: CASTGQGNTGELFF. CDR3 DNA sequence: TGTGCCAGTACCGGACAGGGGAACACCGGGGAGCTGTTTTTT.

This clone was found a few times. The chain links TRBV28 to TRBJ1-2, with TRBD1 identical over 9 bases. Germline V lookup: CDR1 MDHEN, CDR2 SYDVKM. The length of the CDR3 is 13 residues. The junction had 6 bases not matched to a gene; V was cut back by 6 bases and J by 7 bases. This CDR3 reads CASRRTGDFGYTF. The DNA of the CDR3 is TGTGCCAGCAGACGGACAGGGGATTTTGGCTACACCTTC.

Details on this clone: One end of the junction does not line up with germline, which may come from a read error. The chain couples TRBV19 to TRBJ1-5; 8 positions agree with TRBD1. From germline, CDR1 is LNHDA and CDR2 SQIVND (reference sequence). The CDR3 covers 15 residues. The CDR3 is CASSIVAGGKQPQHF. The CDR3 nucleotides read TGTGCCAGTAGTATAGTGGCAGGGGGCAAGCAGCCCCAGCATTTT. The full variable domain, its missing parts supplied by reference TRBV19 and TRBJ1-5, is DGGITQSPKYLFRKEGQNVTLSCEQNLNHDAMYWYRQDPGQGLRLIYYSQIVNDFQKGDIAEGYSVSREKKESFPLTVTSAQKNPTAFYLCASSIVAGGKQPQHFGDGTRLSIL.

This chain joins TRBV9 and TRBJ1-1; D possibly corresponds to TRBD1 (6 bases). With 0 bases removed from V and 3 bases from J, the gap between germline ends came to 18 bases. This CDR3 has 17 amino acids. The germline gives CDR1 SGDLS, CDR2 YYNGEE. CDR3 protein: CASSVGARGLLDTEAFF. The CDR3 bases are TGTGCCAGCAGCGTAGGCGCCAGGGGCTTATTAGACACTGAAGCTTTCTTT.

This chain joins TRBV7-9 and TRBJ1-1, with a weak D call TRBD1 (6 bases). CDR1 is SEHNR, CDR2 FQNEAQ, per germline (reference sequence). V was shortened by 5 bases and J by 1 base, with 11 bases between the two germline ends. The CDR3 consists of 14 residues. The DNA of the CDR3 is TGTGCCAGCAGCCTACAACAGGGGAACACTGAAGCTTTCTTT. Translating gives CASSLQQGNTEAFF.

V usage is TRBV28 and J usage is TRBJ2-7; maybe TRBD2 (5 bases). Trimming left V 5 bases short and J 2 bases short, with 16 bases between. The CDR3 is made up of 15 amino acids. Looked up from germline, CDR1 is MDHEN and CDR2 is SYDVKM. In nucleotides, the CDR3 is TGTGCCAGCAGTCAACCCCCCCCGGGGACCTACGAGCAGTACTTC. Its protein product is CASSQPPPGTYEQYF.

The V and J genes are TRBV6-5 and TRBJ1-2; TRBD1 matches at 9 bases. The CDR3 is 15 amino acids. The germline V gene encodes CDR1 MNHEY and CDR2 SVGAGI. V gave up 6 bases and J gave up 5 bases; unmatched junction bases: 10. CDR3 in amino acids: CASRGNRQGGYGYTF. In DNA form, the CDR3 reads TGTGCCAGCAGGGGAAATCGACAGGGGGGTTATGGCTACACCTTC.

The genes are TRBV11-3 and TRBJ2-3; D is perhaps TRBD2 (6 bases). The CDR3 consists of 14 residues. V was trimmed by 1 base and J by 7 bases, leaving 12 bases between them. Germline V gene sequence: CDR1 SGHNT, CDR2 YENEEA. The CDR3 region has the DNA TGTGCCAGCAGCTTAGGACGGGGGTCACATACGCAGTATTTT. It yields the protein CASSLGRGSHTQYF.

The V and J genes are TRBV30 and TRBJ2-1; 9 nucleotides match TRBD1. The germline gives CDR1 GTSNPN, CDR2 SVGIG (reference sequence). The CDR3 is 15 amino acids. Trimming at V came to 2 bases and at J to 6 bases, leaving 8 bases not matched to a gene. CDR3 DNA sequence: TGTGCCTGGAGTTTGGGACAGGGATATTCCAATGAGCAGTTCTTC. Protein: CAWSLGQGYSNEQFF. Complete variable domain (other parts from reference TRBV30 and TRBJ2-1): SQTIHQWPATLVQPVGSPLSLECTVEGTSNPNLYWYRQAAGRGLQLLFYSVGIGQISSEVPQNLSASRPQDRQFILSSKKLLLSDSGFYLCAWSLGQGYSNEQFFGPGTRLTVL.

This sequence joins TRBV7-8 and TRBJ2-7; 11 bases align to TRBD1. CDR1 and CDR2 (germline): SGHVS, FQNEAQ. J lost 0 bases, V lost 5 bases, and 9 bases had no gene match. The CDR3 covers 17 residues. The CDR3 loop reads CASSRTGGNFHSYEQYF. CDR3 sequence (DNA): TGTGCCAGCAGCAGGACAGGGGGCAACTTTCACTCCTACGAGCAGTACTTC.

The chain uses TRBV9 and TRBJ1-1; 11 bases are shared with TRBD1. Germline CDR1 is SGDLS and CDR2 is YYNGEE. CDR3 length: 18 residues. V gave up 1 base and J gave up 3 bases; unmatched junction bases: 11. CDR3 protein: CASSVPPGTGGRDTEAFF. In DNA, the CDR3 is TGTGCCAGCAGCGTACCCCCAGGGACAGGGGGGAGGGACACTGAAGCTTTCTTT.

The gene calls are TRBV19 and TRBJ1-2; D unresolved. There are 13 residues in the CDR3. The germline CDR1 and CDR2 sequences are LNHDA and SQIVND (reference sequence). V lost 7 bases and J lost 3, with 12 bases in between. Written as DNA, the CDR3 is TGTGCCAGTATTGCGGGGAGGGACTATGGCTACACCTTC. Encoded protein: CASIAGRDYGYTF.

The CDR3 loop is CASSLGLAVSTDTQYF. Here the CDR3 DNA reads TGTGCCAGCAGCCTGGGACTAGCGGTGAGCACAGATACGCAGTATTTT. V is TRBV7-3 and J is TRBJ2-3; 11 bases line up with TRBD2. Germline trimming cut 5 bases from V and 0 bases from J; bases unmatched to any gene: 4. This CDR3 is built from 16 residues. Germline V gene sequence: CDR1 SGHTA, CDR2 FQGTGA.